A selection of T cell receptor beta chains follows, all from one sample in a study of T-cell reconstitution after alpha-beta-depleted transplantation in children. TCRdb re-called the PCR reads through MiXCR, storing one row per CDR3 protein. The table records about 250,000 distinct CDR3 sequences, more than 20% of them present only once. Material: PBMCs, mostly from graft donor cells, obtained 360 days after TCRalphabeta/CD19-depleted stem cell transplant. The origin of the receptors is a female patient between 2 and 10 years old who had a stem cell transplant for congenital amegakaryocytic thrombocytopenia, so the T cells may come from the graft donor. CDR3s include the opening cysteine and the closing phenylalanine or tryptophan. D genes are given only for firm matches. Clone size is stated in some rows and not others, as once, few, many or a class when expanded.

>.|TRBV6-1|TRBJ2-1|.
CASLRGQSSYNEQFF
TGTGCCAGCCTTCGAGGACAGAGCTCCTACAATGAGCAGTTCTTC
>.|TRBV28|TRBJ1-5|few
CASSLSTGIVQPQHF
TGTGCCAGCAGTTTATCAACAGGGATAGTTCAGCCCCAGCATTTT
>.|TRBV20-1|TRBJ2-7|.
CSVEGPFIYEQYF
TGCAGTGTAGAGGGACCGTTCATCTACGAGCAGTACTTC
>.|TRBV25-1|TRBJ1-4|.
CASNWYEVSNEKLFF
TGTGCCAGCAATTGGTACGAAGTTTCTAATGAAAAACTGTTTTTT
>.|TRBV20-1|TRBJ1-1|.
CSAMEGGPNTEVFF
TGCAGTGCTATGGAAGGGGGGCCGAACACTGAAGTTTTCTTT
>.|TRBV24-1|TRBJ2-3|.
CATGGSVSTDTQYF
TGTGCCACAGGGGGTAGCGTAAGCACAGATACGCAGTATTTT
>.|TRBV5-1|TRBJ1-1|.
CASSLATWGTPNTEAFF
TGCGCCAGCAGCTTGGCCACGTGGGGTACCCCGAACACTGAAGCTTTCTTT
>.|TRBV20-1|TRBJ1-1|.
CSARQGGSTEAFF
TGCAGTGCTAGACAGGGCGGGAGCACTGAAGCTTTCTTT
>.|TRBV18|TRBJ2-5|.
CASSRGQTETQYF
TGTGCCAGCTCGCGGGGACAGACGGAGACCCAGTACTTC
>.|TRBV20-1|TRBJ2-1|few
CSASTGPSIYNEQFF
TGCAGTGCTAGTACGGGTCCGAGCATCTACAATGAGCAGTTCTTC
>TRBD1|TRBV10-3|TRBJ2-1|.
CATTQGSEQFF
TGTGCCACGACACAGGGGTCTGAGCAGTTCTTC
>TRBD1|TRBV4-3|TRBJ1-1|.
CASSQDPTGPREAFF
TGCGCCAGCAGCCAAGACCCGACAGGGCCCAGGGAAGCTTTCTTT
>TRBD2|TRBV20-1|TRBJ2-5|.
CSVRTWTREETQYF
TGCAGTGTTAGAACTTGGACTAGGGAAGAGACCCAGTACTTC
>.|TRBV12-3/TRBV12-4|TRBJ2-7|.
CASSPLPRYEQYF
TGTGCCAGCAGCCCGCTTCCGAGATACGAGCAGTACTTC
>TRBD2|TRBV20-1|TRBJ2-7|few
CSASIGLAYEQYF
TGCAGTGCTAGTATCGGACTAGCCTACGAGCAGTACTTC
>TRBD1|TRBV15|TRBJ2-2|.
CATSFQDRVTGELFF
TGTGCCACCAGCTTCCAGGACAGGGTCACCGGGGAGCTGTTTTTT
>.|TRBV3-1|TRBJ2-1|many
CASSQYLTGEQFF
TGTGCCAGCAGCCAATATTTGACAGGCGAGCAGTTCTTC
>.|TRBV3-1|TRBJ1-1|.
CASSQESGGRRNTEAFF
TGTGCCAGCAGCCAAGAATCGGGGGGCCGTCGGAACACTGAAGCTTTCTTT
>.|TRBV9|TRBJ2-7|few
CASSVGGNPFYEQYF
TGTGCCAGCAGCGTAGGGGGAAACCCTTTTTACGAGCAGTACTTC
>TRBD2|TRBV6-5|TRBJ2-5|many
CASSYSGQGGETQYF
TGTGCCAGCAGTTACTCGGGGCAGGGAGGGGAGACCCAGTACTTC
>TRBD1|TRBV27|TRBJ2-2|.
CASSLGQEWGTGELFF
TGTGCCAGCAGTTTAGGACAGGAGTGGGGAACCGGGGAGCTGTTTTTT
>.|TRBV12-3/TRBV12-4|TRBJ2-7|few
CASSLDGSPPYEQYF
TGTGCCAGCAGTTTGGACGGGAGCCCACCCTACGAGCAGTACTTC
>.|TRBV28|TRBJ2-1|.
CASSLPVDAAEQFF
TGTGCCAGCAGTTTACCGGTTGATGCGGCTGAGCAGTTCTTC
>TRBD1|TRBV14|TRBJ2-2|.
CASSRPTSGTAKAPNTGELFF
TGTGCCAGCAGCCGACCAACTTCCGGGACAGCGAAAGCCCCGAACACCGGGGAGCTGTTTTTT
>TRBD2|TRBV6-6|TRBJ2-7|few
CASATGTNYEQYF
TGTGCCAGCGCGACCGGGACTAACTACGAGCAGTACTTC
>.|TRBV12-3/TRBV12-4|TRBJ1-1|many
CASSFYAGGAITEAFF
TGTGCCAGCAGTTTCTACGCCGGGGGGGCGATCACTGAAGCTTTCTTT
>TRBD1|TRBV2|TRBJ2-7|many
CAGSGQGDEQYF
TGTGCCGGATCGGGACAGGGGGACGAGCAGTACTTC
>TRBD1|TRBV20-1|TRBJ2-7|many
CSARDLAGTAREQYF
TGCAGTGCTAGAGATCTGGCCGGGACAGCTAGAGAGCAGTACTTC
>TRBD2|TRBV20-1|TRBJ2-1|.
CSARVPAGGYEQFF
TGCAGTGCTAGAGTTCCAGCGGGAGGGTATGAGCAGTTCTTC
>.|TRBV24-1|TRBJ2-3|.
CATSDMRNTDTDTQYF
TGTGCCACCAGTGATATGCGCAACACGGACACAGATACGCAGTATTTT
>TRBD1|TRBV5-1|TRBJ2-5|.
CASSQGQQETQYF
TGCGCCAGCAGCCAGGGACAGCAAGAGACCCAGTACTTC
>TRBD1|TRBV3-1|TRBJ1-6|.
CASSLWTGANSPLHF
TGTGCCAGCAGCCTTTGGACAGGGGCCAATTCACCCCTCCACTTT
>TRBD1|TRBV6-1|TRBJ1-2|.
CASSPRGQTPNYGYTF
TGTGCCAGCAGTCCCAGGGGACAGACACCTAACTATGGCTACACCTTC
>TRBD2|TRBV2|TRBJ2-1|.
CPKFEVAGGPGSYNEQFF
TGTCCTAAATTTGAGGTAGCGGGGGGGCCTGGCTCCTACAATGAGCAGTTCTTC
>.|TRBV20-1|TRBJ2-7|.
CSASHRASSYEQYF
TGCAGTGCTAGTCACAGGGCGAGCTCCTACGAGCAGTACTTC